The rows below give T cell receptor beta chains drawn from one sample of a study of T cells in Graves' hyperthyroidism and ophthalmopathy. MiXCR was run by TCRdb on the multiplex PCR reads, yielding one entry per CDR3 protein. The data hold almost 250,000 distinct CDR3 sequences, with about 24% observed a single time. Input material: blood. Receptors originate from a woman aged 40 to 50 with Graves' ophthalmopathy. The CDR3 runs from the conserved cysteine through the conserved F or W. The D gene is left open where the match is weak. A row's size may be missing; if present it is once, few, many or a size class.

>.|TRBV27|TRBJ1-1|.
CASSLIGGRGAEAFF
TGTGCCAGCAGTTTGATTGGGGGAAGGGGCGCTGAAGCTTTCTTT
>many|TRBV4-2|TRBJ2-7|TRBD2
CASSQDYPSGNYEQYF
TGTGCCAGCAGCCAAGATTATCCTAGCGGAAACTACGAGCAGTACTTC
>many|TRBV4-1|TRBJ2-7|.
CASSQGTVVGLDEQYF
TGCGCCAGCAGCCAAGGCACCGTCGTGGGGTTAGACGAGCAGTACTTC
>many|TRBV20-1|TRBJ1-1|.
CSARDPLNTEAFF
TGCAGTGCTAGAGATCCGCTTAACACTGAAGCTTTCTTT
>many|TRBV14|TRBJ2-7|TRBD2
CASSQRGLVGSYEQYF
TGTGCCAGCAGCCAGCGGGGGTTAGTAGGCTCCTACGAGCAGTACTTC
>.|TRBV4-1|TRBJ2-5|.
CASSQDVAGAQYF
TGCGCCAGCAGCCAAGATGTGGCAGGGGCCCAGTACTTC
>many|TRBV7-2|TRBJ2-7|.
CASSVDIFYEQYF
TGTGCCAGCAGCGTGGACATCTTCTACGAGCAGTACTTC
>many|TRBV2|TRBJ2-7|.
CASTTPGTGVGSYEQYF
TGTGCCAGCACCACCCCGGGCACAGGCGTGGGCTCCTACGAGCAGTACTTC
>.|TRBV12-3/TRBV12-4|TRBJ2-7|TRBD1
CASGTGNYEQYF
TGTGCCAGCGGGACAGGGAACTACGAGCAGTACTTC
>.|TRBV20-1|TRBJ2-7|TRBD2
CSARALTSGGLKIYEQYF
TGCAGTGCTAGAGCTCTGACTAGCGGGGGGCTGAAAATCTACGAGCAGTACTTC